This TCR beta chain appears in the sequencing data of a study of T cell clones after liver transplantation. This CDR3 region has 13 residues. Germline V gene sequence: CDR1 MDHEN, CDR2 SYDVKM. The V gene lost 3 bases and the J gene lost 4 bases, with 8 bases spanning the gap. Sequencing used immunoSEQ multiplex PCR; TCRdb keeps in-frame clones, though not all of them. The sample shows around 60,000 clones, over 55% of them seen only once. The clonotype was recovered from a human donor who received a liver transplant. The input for sequencing was CD4+ T cells from blood, taken before liver transplant. This chain uses TRBV28 with TRBJ2-3; tentatively, D is TRBD1 (6 bases). As DNA, the CDR3 is TGTGCCAGCAGTTTTTACAGGGCAGATACGCAGTATTTT. This gives the protein CASSFYRADTQYF.